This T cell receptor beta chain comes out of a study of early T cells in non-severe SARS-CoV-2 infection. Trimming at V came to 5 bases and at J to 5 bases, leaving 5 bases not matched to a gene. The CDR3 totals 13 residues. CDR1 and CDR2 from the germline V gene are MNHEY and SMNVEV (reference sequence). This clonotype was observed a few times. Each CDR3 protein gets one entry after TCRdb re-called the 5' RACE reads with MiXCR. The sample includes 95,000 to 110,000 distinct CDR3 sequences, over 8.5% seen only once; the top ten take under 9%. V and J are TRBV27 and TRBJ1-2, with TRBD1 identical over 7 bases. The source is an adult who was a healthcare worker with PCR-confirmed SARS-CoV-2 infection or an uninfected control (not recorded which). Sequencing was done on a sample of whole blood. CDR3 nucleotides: TGTGCCAGCAGTAGGGGACAGCATTATGGCTACACCTTC. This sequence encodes CASSRGQHYGYTF.